The present T cell receptor (beta chain) was sequenced within a study of control samples from healthy donors and cancer patients (dated by TCRdb to between 2020 and 2021). The CDR3 measures 12 amino acids from cysteine to phenylalanine. Only CDR3 DNA is held: 36 bases, read in frame from base 1. As encoded in the germline V gene, CDR1 is ENHRY while CDR2 is SYGVKD. A distance of 14 bases separates the germline ends of V and J, which lose 7 bases and 7 bases respectively. About this clone itself: Its binding antigen is unknown. Base quality data are lacking; no much larger clone is found one base away.

The library was generated by the immunoSEQ multiplex PCR assay. In its TCRdb copy, this immuneACCESS table keeps in-frame sequences only and misses some clones. Where compared with another copy, unresolved V genes explain less than half of these, and the others have no known cause. In this sample the table shows about 170,000 clones, about 91% of which occur a single time. Roughly 5% of the sample is held by the ten biggest clonotypes. The sample comprised blood. This TCR was recovered from a woman aged 25 to 39 in good health. The rearrangement combines TRBV10-3 with TRBJ2-7; TRBD2 is a weak D gene call, 5 bases matching. In nucleotides, the sequence is TGTGCCATCACTAACTCTCGGGAAGAGCAGTACTTC. This translates into CAITNSREEQYF.